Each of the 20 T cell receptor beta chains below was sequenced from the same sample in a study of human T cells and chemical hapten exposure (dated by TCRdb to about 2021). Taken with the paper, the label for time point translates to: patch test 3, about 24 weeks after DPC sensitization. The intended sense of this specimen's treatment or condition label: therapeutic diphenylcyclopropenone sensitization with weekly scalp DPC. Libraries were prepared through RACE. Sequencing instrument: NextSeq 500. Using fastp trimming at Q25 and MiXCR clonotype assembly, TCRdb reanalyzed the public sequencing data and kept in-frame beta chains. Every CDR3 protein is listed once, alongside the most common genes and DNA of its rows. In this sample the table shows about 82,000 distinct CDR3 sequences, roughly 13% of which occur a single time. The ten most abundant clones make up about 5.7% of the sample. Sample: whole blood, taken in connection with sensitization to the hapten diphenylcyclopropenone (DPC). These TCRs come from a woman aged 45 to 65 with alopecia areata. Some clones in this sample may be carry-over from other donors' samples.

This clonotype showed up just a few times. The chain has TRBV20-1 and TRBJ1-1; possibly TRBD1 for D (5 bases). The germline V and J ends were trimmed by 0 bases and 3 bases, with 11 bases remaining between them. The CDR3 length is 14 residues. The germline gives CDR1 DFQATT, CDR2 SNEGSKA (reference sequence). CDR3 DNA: TGCAGTGCTAGAGATCAGGGAAGGTACACTGAAGCTTTCTTT. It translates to CSARDQGRYTEAFF.

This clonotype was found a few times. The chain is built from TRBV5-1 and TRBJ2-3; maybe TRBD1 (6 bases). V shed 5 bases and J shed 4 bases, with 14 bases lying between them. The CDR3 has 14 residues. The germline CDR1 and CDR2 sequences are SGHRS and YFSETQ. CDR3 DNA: TGCGCCAGCAGAAAACAGGGTTTGGCAGATACGCAGTATTTT. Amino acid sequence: CASRKQGLADTQYF.

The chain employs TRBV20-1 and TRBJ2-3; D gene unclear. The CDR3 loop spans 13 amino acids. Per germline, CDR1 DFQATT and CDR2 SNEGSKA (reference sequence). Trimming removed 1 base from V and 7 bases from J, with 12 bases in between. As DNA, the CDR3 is TGCAGTGCTAGAGCCCCTTCCCACCATACGCAGTATTTT. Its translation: CSARAPSHHTQYF.

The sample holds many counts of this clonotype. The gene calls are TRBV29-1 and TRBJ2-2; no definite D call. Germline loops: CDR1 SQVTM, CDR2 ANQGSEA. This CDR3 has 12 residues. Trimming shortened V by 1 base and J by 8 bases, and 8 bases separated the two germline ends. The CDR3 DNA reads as TGCAGCGTTGAAGTAAAGCGAGGGGAGCTGTTTTTT. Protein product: CSVEVKRGELFF.

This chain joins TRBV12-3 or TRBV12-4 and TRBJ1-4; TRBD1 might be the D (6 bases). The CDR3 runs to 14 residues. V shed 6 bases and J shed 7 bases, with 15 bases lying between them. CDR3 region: CASRNRVLGEKLFF. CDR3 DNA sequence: TGTGCCAGCAGGAACAGGGTTTTAGGTGAAAAACTGTTTTTT.

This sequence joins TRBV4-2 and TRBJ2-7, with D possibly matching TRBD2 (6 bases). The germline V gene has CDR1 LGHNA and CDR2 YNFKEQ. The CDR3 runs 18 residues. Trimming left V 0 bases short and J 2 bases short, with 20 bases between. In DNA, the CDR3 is TGTGCCAGCAGCCAAGAGGAGGGATCTAGTTCGGTCACCTACGAGCAGTACTTC. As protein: CASSQEEGSSSVTYEQYF.

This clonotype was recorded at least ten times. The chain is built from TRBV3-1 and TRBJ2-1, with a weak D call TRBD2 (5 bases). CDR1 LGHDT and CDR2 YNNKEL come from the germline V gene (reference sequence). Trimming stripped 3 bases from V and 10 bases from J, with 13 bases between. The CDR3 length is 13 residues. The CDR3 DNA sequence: TGTGCCAGCAGCCACCAAAAGCGGCGGGAGCAGTTCTTC. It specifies CASSHQKRREQFF.

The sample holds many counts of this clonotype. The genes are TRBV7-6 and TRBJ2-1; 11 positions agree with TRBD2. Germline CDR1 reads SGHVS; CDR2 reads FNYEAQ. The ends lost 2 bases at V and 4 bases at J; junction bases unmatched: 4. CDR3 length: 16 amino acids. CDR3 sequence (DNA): TGTGCCAGCAGCTTATACGGGACTAGCGGTTACAATGAGCAGTTCTTC. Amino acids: CASSLYGTSGYNEQFF.

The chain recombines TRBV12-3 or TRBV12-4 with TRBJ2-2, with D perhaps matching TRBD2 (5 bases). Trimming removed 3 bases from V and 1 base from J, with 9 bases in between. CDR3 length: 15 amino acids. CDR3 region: CASSFVGVNTGELFF. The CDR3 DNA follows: TGTGCCAGCAGTTTTGTGGGAGTGAACACCGGGGAGCTGTTTTTT.

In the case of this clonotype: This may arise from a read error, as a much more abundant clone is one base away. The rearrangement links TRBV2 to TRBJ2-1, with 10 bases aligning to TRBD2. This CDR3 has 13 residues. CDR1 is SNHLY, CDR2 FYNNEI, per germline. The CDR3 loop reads CVSNLAGVNEQFF. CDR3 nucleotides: TGTGTCAGCAACCTAGCGGGAGTAAATGAGCAGTTCTTC.

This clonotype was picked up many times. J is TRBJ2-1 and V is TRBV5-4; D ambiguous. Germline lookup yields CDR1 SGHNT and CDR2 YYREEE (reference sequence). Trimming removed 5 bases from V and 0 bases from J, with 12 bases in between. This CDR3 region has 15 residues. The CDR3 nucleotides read TGTGCCAGCAGTCCTGGCCGTGCCTCCTACAATGAGCAGTTCTTC. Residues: CASSPGRASYNEQFF.

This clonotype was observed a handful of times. DNA for the CDR3: TGTGCCAGCAGTTCCCAGACTAGCGGCGAGCAGTACTTC. Translating it yields CASSSQTSGEQYF. V usage is TRBV6-5 and J usage is TRBJ2-7, with 9 bases that match TRBD2. The CDR3 is 13 amino acids. V was clipped by 4 bases and J by 6 bases; unmatched bases: 4. CDR1 MNHEY and CDR2 SVGAGI come from the germline V gene.

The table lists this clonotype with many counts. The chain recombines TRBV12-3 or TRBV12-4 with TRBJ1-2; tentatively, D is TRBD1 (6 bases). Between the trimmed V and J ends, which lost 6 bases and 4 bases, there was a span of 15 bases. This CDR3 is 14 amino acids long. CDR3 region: CASSGGREGYGYTF. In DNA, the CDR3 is TGTGCCAGCAGCGGGGGCAGGGAAGGCTATGGCTACACCTTC.

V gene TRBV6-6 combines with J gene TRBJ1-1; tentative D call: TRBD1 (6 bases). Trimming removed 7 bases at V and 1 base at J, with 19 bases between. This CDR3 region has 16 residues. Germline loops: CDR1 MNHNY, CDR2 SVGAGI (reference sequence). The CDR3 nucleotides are TGTGCCAGCACACAGGGAAGTCGCCATACGAACACTGAAGCTTTCTTT. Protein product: CASTQGSRHTNTEAFF.

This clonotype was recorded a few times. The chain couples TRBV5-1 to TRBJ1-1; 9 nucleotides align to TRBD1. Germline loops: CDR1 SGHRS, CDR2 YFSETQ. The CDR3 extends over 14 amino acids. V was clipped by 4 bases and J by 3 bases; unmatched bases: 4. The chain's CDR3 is CASSTDRGDTEAFF. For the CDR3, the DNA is TGCGCCAGCAGCACGGACAGGGGAGACACTGAAGCTTTCTTT.

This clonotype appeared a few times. CDR3 nucleotides: TGCAGCGTTGTGGGAGTAGCGGGGAACAATGAGCAGTTCTTC. Protein: CSVVGVAGNNEQFF. The chain recombines TRBV29-1 with TRBJ2-1; 8 nucleotides align to TRBD2. Per the germline V gene, CDR1 is SQVTM and CDR2 is ANQGSEA. V shed 4 bases, J shed 5 bases, and the junction held 7 bases outside the gene matches. The CDR3 contains 14 residues.

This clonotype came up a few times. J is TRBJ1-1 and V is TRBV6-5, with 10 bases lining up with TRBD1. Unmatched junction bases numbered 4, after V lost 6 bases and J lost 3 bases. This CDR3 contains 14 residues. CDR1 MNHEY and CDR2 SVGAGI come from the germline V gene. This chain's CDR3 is CASRPGQGYTEAFF. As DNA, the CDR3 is TGTGCCAGCAGGCCGGGACAGGGGTACACTGAAGCTTTCTTT.

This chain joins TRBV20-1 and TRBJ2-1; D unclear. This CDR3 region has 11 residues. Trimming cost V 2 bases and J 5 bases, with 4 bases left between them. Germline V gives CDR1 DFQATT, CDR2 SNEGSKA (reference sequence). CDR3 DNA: TGCAGTGCTAGACGGGACAATGAGCAGTTCTTC. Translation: CSARRDNEQFF.

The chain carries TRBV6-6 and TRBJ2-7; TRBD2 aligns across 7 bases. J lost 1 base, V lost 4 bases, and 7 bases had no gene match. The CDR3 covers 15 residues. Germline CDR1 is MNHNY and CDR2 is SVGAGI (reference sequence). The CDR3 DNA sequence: TGTGCCAGCAGTTCACGAGGACTAGAATCCTACGAGCAGTACTTC. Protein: CASSSRGLESYEQYF.

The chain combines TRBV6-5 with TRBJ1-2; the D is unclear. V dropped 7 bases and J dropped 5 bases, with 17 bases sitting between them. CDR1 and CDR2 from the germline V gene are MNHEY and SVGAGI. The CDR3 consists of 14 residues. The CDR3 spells CASTRDVGSYGYTF. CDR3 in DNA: TGTGCCAGCACCCGAGATGTGGGGTCGTATGGCTACACCTTC.